Listed below are T cell receptor beta chains from one sample, sequenced in a study of CD8+ T cells in alopecia areata. The assay was immunoSEQ multiplex PCR, and TCRdb's table has in-frame clones only and misses some. The table shows approximately 100,000 clones, with around 44% occurring only once. The specimen was CD4+ T cells sorted from blood. All receptors come from a human donor with alopecia areata. CDR3s include the opening cysteine and the closing phenylalanine or tryptophan. Each record gives: J gene, V gene, clone size, D gene, CDR3 DNA, CDR3 protein. D genes are given only for firm matches. A clone size is listed for some rows: how often the clone was seen (once, few, many), or a class if it is expanded.

J: TRBJ1-2
V: TRBV29-1
size: few
D: TRBD1
DNA: TGCAGCGTTACCGGGGCAGGGGGCCGGTTGAAGGATGGCTACACCTTC
CDR3: CSVTGAGGRLKDGYTF

J: TRBJ2-2
V: TRBV5-1
size: -
D: TRBD2
DNA: TGCGCCAGCAGCCCCCGTGATAGCGGGGGAGTTGGTACCGGGGAGCTGTTTTTT
CDR3: CASSPRDSGGVGTGELFF

J: TRBJ2-1
V: TRBV2
size: once
D: TRBD1
DNA: TGTGCCGGACAGGTCGGGACAGGGACTGGTCAGTTCTTC
CDR3: CAGQVGTGTGQFF

J: TRBJ2-4
V: TRBV2
size: -
D: -
DNA: TGTGCCAGCAGTAATAGACCGGGCATTCAGTACTTC
CDR3: CASSNRPGIQYF

J: TRBJ2-7
V: TRBV7-2
size: -
D: TRBD1
DNA: TGTGCCAGCACCCGACAGGGGGACAACTACGAGCAGTACTTC
CDR3: CASTRQGDNYEQYF

J: TRBJ1-1
V: TRBV27
size: -
D: -
DNA: TGTGCCAGTAAACCGCCGGCGAACACTGAAGCTTTCTTT
CDR3: CASKPPANTEAFF

J: TRBJ2-3
V: TRBV28
size: few
D: -
DNA: TGTGCCAGCAGTTTGGGAGGCCCTAGCACAGATACGCAGTATTTT
CDR3: CASSLGGPSTDTQYF

J: TRBJ2-1
V: TRBV30
size: -
D: TRBD1
DNA: TGTGCCTGGACAGGGGGCTACAATGAGCAGTTCTTC
CDR3: CAWTGGYNEQFF

J: TRBJ2-1
V: TRBV29-1
size: medium-sized
D: TRBD2
DNA: TGCAGCGTCGAGCCGTCTCGCGGGGGGGCCAATGAGCAGTTCTTC
CDR3: CSVEPSRGGANEQFF

J: TRBJ2-3
V: TRBV29-1
size: -
D: -
DNA: TGCAGCGGAAAAAGGGGCCAAACAGATACGCAGTATTTT
CDR3: CSGKRGQTDTQYF

J: TRBJ2-7
V: TRBV29-1
size: few
D: -
DNA: TGCAGCGTTGGGGGGAGCGACGAGCAGTACTTC
CDR3: CSVGGSDEQYF

J: TRBJ2-5
V: TRBV4-3
size: medium-sized
D: -
DNA: TGCGCCAGCAGCCAAACGGGCCAAGAGACCCAGTACTTC
CDR3: CASSQTGQETQYF